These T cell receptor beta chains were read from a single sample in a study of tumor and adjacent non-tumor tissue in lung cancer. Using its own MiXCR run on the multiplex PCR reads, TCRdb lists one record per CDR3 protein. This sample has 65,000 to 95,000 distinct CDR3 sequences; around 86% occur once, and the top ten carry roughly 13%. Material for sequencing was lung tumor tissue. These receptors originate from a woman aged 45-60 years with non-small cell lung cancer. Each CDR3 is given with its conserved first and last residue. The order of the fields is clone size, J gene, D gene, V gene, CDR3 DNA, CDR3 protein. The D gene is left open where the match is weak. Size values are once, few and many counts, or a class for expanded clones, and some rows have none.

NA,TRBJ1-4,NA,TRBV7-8,TGTGCCAGCAGCCCGCGGGGGGCTCTTCTTCCGGGACGGGAAAAACTGTTTTTT,CASSPRGALLPGREKLFF
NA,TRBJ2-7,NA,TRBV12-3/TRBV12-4,TGTGCCAGCAGTTTAACGGCGAGACTACACCGAAATGGGTACGAGGAGTACTTC,CASSLTARLHRNGYEEYF
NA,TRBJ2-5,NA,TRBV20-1,TGCAATGCTCAAGGCAAGGGGTACCAAGAGACCCAGTACTTC,CNAQGKGYQETQYF
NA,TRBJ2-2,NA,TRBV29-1,TGCAACGTTGGTTCAGGTGCGAACACCGGGGAGCTGTTTTTT,CNVGSGANTGELFF
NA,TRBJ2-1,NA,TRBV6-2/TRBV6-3,TGTGCCAGCAGAACCCGCTGGACGGAGGCGCATGAGCAGTTCTTC,CASRTRWTEAHEQFF
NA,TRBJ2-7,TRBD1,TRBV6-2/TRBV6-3,TGTGCCAGCAGTTCCTACGGACAGGGTGTATACGAGCAGTACTTC,CASSSYGQGVYEQYF
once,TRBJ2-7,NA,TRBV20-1,TGCAGTGCTTCCGACAGGAACACCGAGCAGTATTTC,CSASDRNTEQYF
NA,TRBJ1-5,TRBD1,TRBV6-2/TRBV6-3,TGTGCCAGTAGTACCGGGACAGGGAGGCAGCACCAGCATTTT,CASSTGTGRQHQHF
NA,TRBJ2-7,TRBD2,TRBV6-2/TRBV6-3,TGTGCCAGCAGTTTAACAGGCGGGAGGGCCTCTATCCATGAGCATTACTTC,CASSLTGGRASIHEHYF
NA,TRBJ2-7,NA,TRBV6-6,TGTACCAGCAGTTACTCGGCTTGGAACGAGCAGTACTTC,CTSSYSAWNEQYF
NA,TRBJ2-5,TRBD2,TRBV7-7,TGTGCTAGCAGTCCGGGACTAGCGGGAGGTCAAGAGACCCAGTACTTC,CASSPGLAGGQETQYF
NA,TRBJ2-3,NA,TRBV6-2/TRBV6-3,TGTGCCAGACAGGCTACAGATATGCAGTATTTT,CARQATDMQYF
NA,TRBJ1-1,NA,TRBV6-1,TGTGCCAACATTGAATACAGGCACGCTGAAGCTTTCTTT,CANIEYRHAEAFF
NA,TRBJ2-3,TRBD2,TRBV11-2,TGTGCCAGTAACTTGGACCCGGGACTAGTGGGAGCAGATACGCAGTATTTT,CASNLDPGLVGADTQYF
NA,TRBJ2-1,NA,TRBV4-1,TGCGCCAGCAGCTCGGCAAGCCAACTCGTGGGAGGATACAATGAGCAGTTCTTC,CASSSASQLVGGYNEQFF
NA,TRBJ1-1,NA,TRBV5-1,TGCGCAAGCAGCCTGGGGACGGCCAAGACTGAAGCTTTCTTT,CASSLGTAKTEAFF
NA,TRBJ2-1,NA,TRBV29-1,TGCAACGTTGATAGGAAGGGCTACAATGAGCGGTTCTTC,CNVDRKGYNERFF
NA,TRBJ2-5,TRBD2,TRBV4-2,TGTACCAACAGCCAGTTACTAGCGGGGAACCAAGAGACCCAGTACTTC,CTNSQLLAGNQETQYF
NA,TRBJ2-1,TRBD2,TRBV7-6,TGTGCCAACAGCCTACTAGCGGGACCACACAATGAGCAGTTCTTC,CANSLLAGPHNEQFF
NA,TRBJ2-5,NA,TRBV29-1,TGCAGCGTTGGAGGGGATAGGGGCAAGCTGCGAAACCAGGAGACCCAGTACTTC,CSVGGDRGKLRNQETQYF
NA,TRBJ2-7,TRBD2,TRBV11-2,TGTGCTAGCAGGCTAAGAGGACTAGTGGTCTCGAACGAGCAGAACTTC,CASRLRGLVVSNEQNF
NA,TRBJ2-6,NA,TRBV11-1,TGTGCCAGCAGCTCAGCCGAAAGGACCGTCCTTACTTTC,CASSSAERTVLTF
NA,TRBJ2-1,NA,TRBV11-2,TGTGCCAGCAGCTTAGTAAGGGCTGATCACAATGAGCAGTTCTTC,CASSLVRADHNEQFF
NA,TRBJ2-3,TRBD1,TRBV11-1,TGTGCCAGCAAAGGGACAGGCGTGGATACGCAGTATTTT,CASKGTGVDTQYF
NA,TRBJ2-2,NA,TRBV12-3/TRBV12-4,TGTGCCAGCATAAACTCCGGGGAGTTGTTTTTT,CASINSGELFF
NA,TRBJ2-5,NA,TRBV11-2,TGTGCCAGGAGCGATCGGACCCAGTACTTC,CARSDRTQYF
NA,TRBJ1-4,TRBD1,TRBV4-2,TGTACCATCAGCCAAGTCCAGGGGGCCGGGGAAAAACAGTTTTTT,CTISQVQGAGEKQFF
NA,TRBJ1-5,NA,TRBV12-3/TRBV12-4,TGTGCCAGCAGTCCTACAGGGAATAGGAATCAGTCCCAGCATTTT,CASSPTGNRNQSQHF
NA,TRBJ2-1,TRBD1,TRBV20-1,TGCAATGCTCTCGGGACAGGGGGCGTATACGAGCAGTTCTTC,CNALGTGGVYEQFF
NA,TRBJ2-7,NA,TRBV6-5,TGTGCCAGCAGGCGGACTACTGGGAGTTACGAGCAGTACTTC,CASRRTTGSYEQYF
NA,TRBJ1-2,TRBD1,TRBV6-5,TGTGCCAGCAGTTCGTGGGGACAGGGCTACACCTTC,CASSSWGQGYTF
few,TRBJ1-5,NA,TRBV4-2,TGTGTCAGCAGCCAAGATGGTACATGGAATCAGCCCCAGCATTTT,CVSSQDGTWNQPQHF
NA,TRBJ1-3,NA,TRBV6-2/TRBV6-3,TGTGCCAGTAGATCCGGGAGCTCTGCAAACACCATATATTTT,CASRSGSSANTIYF
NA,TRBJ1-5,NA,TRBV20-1,TGCAGTGCTAGCCCGCAGGGCGATCATCCTCAGCATTTT,CSASPQGDHPQHF
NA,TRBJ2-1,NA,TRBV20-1,TGCAGTGCTATCCCGCGGAGGAGTGAGCAGTTCTTC,CSAIPRRSEQFF
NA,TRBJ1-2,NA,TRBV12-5,TGTGCTAGTGATCGGGACGGGTGCTATGGCTACACCTTC,CASDRDGCYGYTF
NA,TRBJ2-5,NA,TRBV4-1,TGCGCCAGTAGTCCAGGCGGCGGGACAAACCAAGAGACTCAGTACTTC,CASSPGGGTNQETQYF
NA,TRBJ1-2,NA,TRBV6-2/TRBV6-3,TGTGCCAGCAGTTCTCGGGCTATGGATGGCTACACCTTC,CASSSRAMDGYTF